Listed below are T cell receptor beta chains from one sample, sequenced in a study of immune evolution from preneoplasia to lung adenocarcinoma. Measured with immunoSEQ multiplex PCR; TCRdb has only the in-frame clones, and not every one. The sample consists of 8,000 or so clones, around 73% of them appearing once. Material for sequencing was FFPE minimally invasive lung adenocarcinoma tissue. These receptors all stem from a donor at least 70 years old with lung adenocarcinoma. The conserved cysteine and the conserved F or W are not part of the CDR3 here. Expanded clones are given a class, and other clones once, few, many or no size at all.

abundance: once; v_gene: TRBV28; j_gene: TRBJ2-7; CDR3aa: ASSPIPLRGLLHYEQY
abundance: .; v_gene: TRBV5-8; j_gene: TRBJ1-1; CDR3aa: ASSLEKNTEAF
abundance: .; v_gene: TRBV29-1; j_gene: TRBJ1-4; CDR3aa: SVLESGTLNEKLF
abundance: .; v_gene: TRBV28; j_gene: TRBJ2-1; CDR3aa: ASSRTGWPYNEQF
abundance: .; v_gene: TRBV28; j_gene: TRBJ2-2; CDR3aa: ASSSSGRGNTGELF
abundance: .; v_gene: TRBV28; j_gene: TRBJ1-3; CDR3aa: ASSNAEEVWSSGNTIY
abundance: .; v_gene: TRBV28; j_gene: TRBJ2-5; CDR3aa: ASSLRQGRSTQY
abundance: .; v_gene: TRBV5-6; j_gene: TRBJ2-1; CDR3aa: ASSRGRGSSYNEQF
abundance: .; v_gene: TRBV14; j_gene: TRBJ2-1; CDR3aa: ASSQTTGTGGNEQF
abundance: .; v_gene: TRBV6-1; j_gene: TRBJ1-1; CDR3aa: ASSEDGRLNTEAF
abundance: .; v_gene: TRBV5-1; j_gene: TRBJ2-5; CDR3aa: ASSLPRTGGQETQY
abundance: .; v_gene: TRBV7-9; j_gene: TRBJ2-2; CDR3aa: ASSLTGTGELF
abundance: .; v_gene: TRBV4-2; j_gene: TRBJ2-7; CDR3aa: ASSHLVWGRHEQY
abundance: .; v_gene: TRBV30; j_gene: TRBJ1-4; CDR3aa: AWSVTNEKLF
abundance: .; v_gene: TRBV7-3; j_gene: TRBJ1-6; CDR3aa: ASSLKGDGSPLH
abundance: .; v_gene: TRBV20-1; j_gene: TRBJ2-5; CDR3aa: SGINQETQY
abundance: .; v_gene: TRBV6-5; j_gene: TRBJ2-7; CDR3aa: ASSGRGAGDYEQY